This T cell receptor (beta chain) was sequenced during a study of CD8 T cells in Susac syndrome (dated by TCRdb to the late 2010s). For the wider study: The study used repertoire sequencing to test whether antigen drove CD8+ T cell activation and differentiation in Susac syndrome. The clonality of the CD8+ T cell repertoire was compared across some eleven healthy donors, 14 Susac syndrome patients and under 18 multiple sclerosis patients. What the study reported, not specific to this receptor: The TCR sequencing and HLA analysis was acknowledged to have included a relatively small number of individuals.

RNA was extracted with the RNeasy kit and about 0.45 to 1 ug was reverse transcribed using random hexamers. The immunoSEQ multiplex PCR assay, which covers 54 Vbeta and 13 Jbeta segments, was used to amplify TCR beta CDR3 regions. PCR amplification bias was corrected using a synthetic template baseline for primer optimization and computational correction. In the source study's methods: Reads were annotated to V, D and J genes according to IMGT and were analyzed with immunoSEQ Analyzer, with only productive sequences retained. Clonality was calculated as one minus the Shannon entropy normalized by log2 of the number of productive unique sequences. Public and private clones were assessed among the 100 most prevalent clones of each patient and control. Clones were defined as Susac-specific when absent from the healthy and MS cohorts, from some 1,100 published viral clones and from other ImmuneACCESS disease sequences. Clones were called with MiXCR by TCRdb after fastp trimmed the public reads at Q25, and only in-frame beta chains were retained. Rows are unified per CDR3 protein, each entry keeping the most common DNA and genes. V and J calls and clone size were set by TCRdb, not the authors. This sample comprises about 290,000 distinct CDR3 sequences, 75% to 90% of them detected only once. The top ten hold approximately 0.2% of the sample.

On this clonotype: Which antigen it targets is not known. No qualities accompany the bases; no much larger clone lies one base away.

The CDR3 measures 14 amino acids from cysteine to phenylalanine. Only the CDR3 portion is preserved as DNA: 42 bases, with reading frame beginning at the first base. The junction carries 10 bases between V and J, which are trimmed by 3 bases and 1 base respectively. CDR1 is given as LNHDA and CDR2 as SQIVND, both from the germline V gene (reference sequence). High-throughput TCR beta sequencing profiled peripheral blood CD8+ and CD4+ T cells from healthy donors, Susac syndrome patients and multiple sclerosis patients. The multiple sclerosis controls were treatment-naive patients whose relapsing-remitting disease, either stable or active, fulfilled the revised McDonald criteria. Bulk CD8+ and CD4+ T cells were purified by magnetic negative isolation, whereas CD8+ TEMRA cells were enriched by FACS. Blood was collected in EDTA tubes and processed within 24 hours, with PBMCs isolated through density gradient centrifugation. PBMCs intended for TCR sequencing were frozen in liquid nitrogen and were later thawed in a 37 degrees C water bath. A purity of at least 90% was achieved for sorted or isolated CD4+, CD8+ and CD8+ TEMRA cells.

The receptor was derived from a human donor with multiple sclerosis. The V and J segments used are TRBV19 and TRBJ2-7; the best D guess is TRBD1, with 5 bases matching. Source material: CD8+ T cells from PBMCs. This receptor carries the CDR3 CASSILDRSYEQYF. The base sequence is TGTGCCAGTAGTATCCTTGACAGATCCTACGAGCAGTACTTC.